A single sample gave rise to the 24 T cell receptor beta chains below, sequenced in a study of early T cells in non-severe SARS-CoV-2 infection. TCRdb recomputed calls from the 5' RACE reads with MiXCR, one row per CDR3 protein. The table shows around 64,000 distinct CDR3 sequences, with roughly 12% occurring only once. The sequences come from whole blood, collected at baseline. The receptors originated from an adult who was a healthcare worker with PCR-confirmed SARS-CoV-2 infection or an uninfected control (not recorded which).

This clonotype has only one observation. The chain links TRBV28 to TRBJ2-1; either TRBD1 or TRBD2 may fit D (5 bases each). The V end was cut by 5 bases, the J end by 4 bases, with 12 bases between. The CDR3 loop spans 14 amino acids. CDR1 and CDR2 from the germline V gene are MDHEN and SYDVKM. The CDR3 bases are TGTGCCAGCAGTCCCTGGGACGGATACAATGAGCAGTTCTTC. This encodes CASSPWDGYNEQFF.

This clonotype has ten or more counts. CDR3 in DNA: TGTGCCAGTAGTATTCAGTCGGGGGGCTACGAGCAGTACTTC. The encoded protein is CASSIQSGGYEQYF. The rearrangement joins TRBV19 to TRBJ2-7; 7 nucleotides match TRBD2. The CDR3 covers 14 residues. Losses at the gene ends were 3 bases for V and 3 bases for J; bases not matched to a gene: 5. Germline CDR1 and CDR2: LNHDA and SQIVND (reference sequence).

This clonotype has only a few counts. J is TRBJ2-7 and V is TRBV28; D uncertain. The V gene's germline CDR1 is MDHEN and CDR2 SYDVKM. Trimming left V 6 bases short and J 3 bases short, with 6 bases between. The CDR3 runs 11 residues. The CDR3 DNA reads TGTGCCAGCAGGTACCACTACGAGCAGTACTTC. Protein product: CASRYHYEQYF.

Only a few counts were recorded for this clonotype. J is TRBJ2-5 and V is TRBV7-2, with D hard to call. From germline, CDR1 is SGHTA and CDR2 FQGNSA. The CDR3 runs to 16 residues. V was cut by 5 bases and J by 0 bases, with 16 bases left in between. CDR3 in amino acids: CASSPPPPLNQETQYF. The CDR3 DNA follows: TGTGCCAGCAGCCCCCCGCCCCCTTTAAACCAAGAGACCCAGTACTTC.

The chain has TRBV29-1 and TRBJ1-2; D call uncertain. V shed 6 bases and J shed 12 bases, with 14 bases lying between them. From germline, CDR1 is SQVTM and CDR2 ANQGSEA. The CDR3 loop spans 10 amino acids. The CDR3 region is CSVNTMGNTF. In DNA, the CDR3 is TGCAGCGTAAATACGATGGGAAACACCTTC. The full variable domain, completed using reference TRBV29-1 and TRBJ1-2, is SAVISQKPSRDICQRGTSLTIQCQVDSQVTMMFWYRQQPGQSLTLIATANQGSEATYESGFVIDKFPISRPNLTFSTLTVSNMSPEDSSIYLCSVNTMGNTFGSGTRLTVV.

The chain employs TRBV11-2 and TRBJ1-4, with TRBD1 identical over 12 bases. J gave up 4 bases and V 6 bases, and 6 bases lay outside the gene matches. Germline V gene sequence: CDR1 SGHAT, CDR2 FQNNGV. The CDR3 extends over 16 amino acids. The CDR3 region has the DNA TGTGCCAGCAGATGGGACAGGGGGCTTGTTAATGAAAAACTGTTTTTT. This gives the protein CASRWDRGLVNEKLFF. The whole variable domain, filled in from reference TRBV11-2 and TRBJ1-4, reads EAGVAQSPRYKIIEKRQSVAFWCNPISGHATLYWYQQILGQGPKLLIQFQNNGVVDDSQLPKDRFSAERLKGVDSTLKIQPAKLEDSAVYLCASRWDRGLVNEKLFFGSGTQLSVL.

The chain recombines TRBV2 with TRBJ2-7; tentatively, D is TRBD2 (5 bases). Between the trimmed V and J ends, which lost 6 bases and 2 bases, there was a span of 11 bases. Germline loops: CDR1 SNHLY, CDR2 FYNNEI. The CDR3 loop spans 13 amino acids. CDR3 nucleotides: TGTGCCAGCAGGGGGTTGAGGGCCTACGAGCAGTACTTC. The encoded protein is CASRGLRAYEQYF.

This clonotype was counted at least ten times. The chain combines TRBV12-3 or TRBV12-4 with TRBJ2-7; D is ambiguous. CDR3 length: 13 residues. Trimming took 1 base from V and 3 from J, leaving 7 bases between them. CDR3 in amino acids: CASSLGLLYEQYF. The DNA of the CDR3 is TGTGCCAGCAGTTTAGGACTTCTCTACGAGCAGTACTTC.

In its sample, this clonotype was seen a few times. This chain links TRBV11-2 with TRBJ2-7; weak D call: TRBD2 (6 bases). Germline V gives CDR1 SGHAT, CDR2 FQNNGV. The CDR3 has 14 residues. Trimming stripped 1 base from V and 2 bases from J, with 9 bases between. The CDR3 loop reads CASSLAGVTYEQYF. The CDR3 nucleotides read TGTGCCAGCAGCTTAGCGGGAGTTACCTACGAGCAGTACTTC.

This clonotype was observed many times. This sequence joins TRBV7-9 and TRBJ1-1; 11 nucleotides align to TRBD1. V lost 0 bases to trimming and J lost 5 bases; unmatched junction nucleotides: 5. The CDR3 loop spans 16 amino acids. Germline V CDR1 and CDR2: SEHNR, FQNEAQ (reference sequence). CDR3 sequence: CASSLAGQGARTEAFF. The CDR3 DNA is TGTGCCAGCAGCTTAGCAGGACAGGGGGCGAGAACTGAAGCTTTCTTT.

This clonotype occurred many times. This chain joins TRBV6-2 or TRBV6-3 and TRBJ2-2, with 11 bases that match TRBD2. From germline, CDR1 is MNHEY and CDR2 SVGEGT. The CDR3 consists of 16 residues. Trimming cost V 6 bases and J 5 bases; bases outside gene matches: 8. CDR3 residues: CASRPTSGGRTGELFF. DNA for the CDR3: TGTGCCAGCAGGCCCACTAGCGGGGGAAGGACCGGGGAGCTGTTTTTT.

The J gene is TRBJ2-5, the V gene TRBV7-9; 12 bases are shared with TRBD2. The germline V gene encodes CDR1 SEHNR and CDR2 FQNEAQ (reference sequence). The CDR3 consists of 15 residues. The ends lost 1 base at V and 3 bases at J; junction bases unmatched: 0. The chain's CDR3 is CASSLGTSGKETQYF. The CDR3 DNA follows: TGTGCCAGCAGCTTAGGGACTAGCGGGAAAGAGACCCAGTACTTC.

This chain uses TRBV6-2 or TRBV6-3 with TRBJ2-5; D is perhaps TRBD1 (5 bases). The V end lost 6 bases, the J end lost 5 bases, and 16 bases lay between the germline ends. Germline CDR1 reads MNHEY; CDR2 reads SVGEGT. This CDR3 comprises 14 residues. The CDR3 bases are TGTGCCAGCAGCACCTTTAAGGGGATGGAGACCCAGTACTTC. It is translated as CASSTFKGMETQYF.

This clonotype came up a few times. The chain employs TRBV29-1 and TRBJ2-3; tentatively, D is TRBD1 (6 bases). V was shortened by 4 bases and J by 0 bases, with 14 bases between the two germline ends. This CDR3 comprises 15 residues. CDR1 and CDR2 from the germline V gene are SQVTM and ANQGSEA. CDR3 residues: CSVGQQGLSTDTQYF. The CDR3 DNA reads TGCAGCGTTGGCCAACAGGGTTTGAGCACAGATACGCAGTATTTT.

CDR3 nucleotides: TGTGCCAGCATTTGGGGGCGAGACTACAATGAGCAGTTCTTC. As protein: CASIWGRDYNEQFF. The chain uses TRBV12-3 or TRBV12-4 and TRBJ2-1, with a tentative D call TRBD1 (6 bases). The CDR3 length is 14 residues. V was clipped by 7 bases and J by 3 bases, with 13 bases between them.

The V gene is TRBV7-6, the J gene TRBJ2-2, with a possible D match to TRBD2 (5 bases). Germline values: CDR1 SGHVS, CDR2 FNYEAQ. The ends were cut back, 4 bases at V and 7 bases at J, with 16 bases in the middle. The CDR3 runs 15 residues. CDR3 region: CASSSFAPSGGELFF. In DNA form, the CDR3 reads TGTGCCAGCAGCTCCTTCGCCCCGAGCGGCGGGGAGCTGTTTTTT.

The chain employs TRBV2 and TRBJ2-5; D not resolved. V lost 6 bases and J lost 1, with 9 bases in between. Germline-derived CDR1 and CDR2 are SNHLY and FYNNEI. CDR3 length equals 13 residues. The CDR3 DNA reads as TGTGCCAGCAGATTTACAGTCCAAGAGACCCAGTACTTC. It yields the protein CASRFTVQETQYF.

This clonotype was observed a few times. The chain carries TRBV12-3 or TRBV12-4 and TRBJ2-3, with TRBD2 matching 9 bases. The CDR3 loop spans 15 amino acids. With V trimmed by 3 bases and J by 3 bases, 4 bases remained unmatched. The CDR3 DNA follows: TGTGCCAGCAGTTTCAGCGGGGGGCCTACAGATACGCAGTATTTT. Encoded protein: CASSFSGGPTDTQYF.

Only a few counts were recorded for this clonotype. The chain has TRBV15 and TRBJ1-2, with TRBD1 identical over 9 bases. V lost 8 bases to trimming and J lost 0 bases; unmatched junction nucleotides: 1. The CDR3 has 13 amino acids. Germline CDR1 LNHNV, CDR2 YYDKDF (reference sequence). The CDR3 sequence is CATRDRANYGYTF. The CDR3 coding sequence is TGTGCCACCCGGGACAGGGCTAACTATGGCTACACCTTC.

The V call is TRBV7-9, the J call TRBJ2-1; D remains unclear. In germline, CDR1 is SEHNR, CDR2 FQNEAQ (reference sequence). This CDR3 spans 14 amino acids. V lost 1 base and J 9 bases, leaving 13 bases between the germline ends. DNA of the CDR3: TGTGCCAGCAGCTTAGGGGCCGGTTCAGCTGAGCAGTTCTTC. Amino acids: CASSLGAGSAEQFF.

This chain joins TRBV7-8 and TRBJ2-3, with a weak D call TRBD2 (5 bases). This CDR3 region has 13 residues. Trimming removed 4 bases at V and 1 base at J, with 6 bases between. Germline CDR1 reads SGHVS; CDR2 reads FQNEAQ. The CDR3 nucleotides read TGTGCCAGCAGCTCCGGGGGCACAGATACGCAGTATTTT. Translated: CASSSGGTDTQYF.

The chain is built from TRBV6-4 and TRBJ2-3; 8 bases fit TRBD1. The CDR3 length is 15 residues. Per germline, CDR1 MRHNA and CDR2 SNTAGT. V gave up 3 bases and J gave up 3 bases; unmatched junction bases: 5. CDR3 sequence (DNA): TGTGCCAGCAGTGAGAGTACAGGGGGGACAGATACGCAGTATTTT. Residues: CASSESTGGTDTQYF.

This sequence joins TRBV10-1 and TRBJ2-5; D may be TRBD1 or TRBD2 (6 bases each). V was shortened by 0 bases and J by 5 bases, with 16 bases between the two germline ends. The CDR3 consists of 16 residues. In germline, CDR1 is WNHNN, CDR2 SYGVQD (reference sequence). CDR3 sequence (DNA): TGCGCCAGCAGTGAGTCTCCGGGCAGGGGAGGCGAGACCCAGTACTTC. This gives the protein CASSESPGRGGETQYF.

The chain joins TRBV6-5 to TRBJ2-1; D gene unclear. Germline CDR1 reads MNHEY; CDR2 reads SVGAGI. This CDR3 is built from 14 residues. Trimming took 5 bases from V and 5 from J, leaving 13 bases between them. The CDR3 loop reads CASSNRIPNNEQFF. CDR3 in DNA: TGTGCCAGCAGTAATAGGATTCCAAACAATGAGCAGTTCTTC.